The rows below give T cell receptor beta chains drawn from one sample of a study of graft-versus-host responses after intestinal transplantation. No cognate antigen is known for these TCRs. The data were produced by immunoSEQ multiplex PCR, yet TCRdb's version contains in-frame clones alone and is incomplete. The sample lists around 55,000 clones, 89% occurring once. The specimen comprised unstimulated CD4+ T cells sorted from spleen or lymph node cells, sampled before transplant. The origin of the receptors is a human donor who was the organ donor for an intestinal transplant. CDR3s include the opening cysteine and the closing phenylalanine or tryptophan. The D gene is left open where the match is weak. Some rows mark clone size as missing; the rest say once, few, many or name a class of expanded clone.

clone size	V gene	D gene	J gene	CDR3 DNA	CDR3 protein
.	TRBV7-2	.	TRBJ2-3	TGTGCCAGCAGCTTAGAACTTATCCCGGATACGCAGTATTTT	CASSLELIPDTQYF
.	TRBV18	.	TRBJ1-2	TGTGCCAGCTCACCTTCGCTGGAGGACTATGGCTACACCTTC	CASSPSLEDYGYTF
once	TRBV2	TRBD1	TRBJ2-5	TGTGCCAGCAGTCCGGGACAGGGAAGGCAGAGAGGAGAGACCCAGTACTTC	CASSPGQGRQRGETQYF
few	TRBV6-5	.	TRBJ2-1	TGTGCCAGCAGTCTACAGGCCTACAATGAGCAGTTCTTC	CASSLQAYNEQFF
.	TRBV5-4	TRBD2	TRBJ2-7	TGTGCCAGCAGCGCCATGGTGCGGGGGGACTACGAGCAGTACTTC	CASSAMVRGDYEQYF
.	TRBV4-2	TRBD2	TRBJ2-7	TGTGCCAGCAGCCAGAGTCTACGGGAGGCAGGGATCCACGAGCAGTACTTC	CASSQSLREAGIHEQYF
.	TRBV28	TRBD2	TRBJ2-1	TGTGCCAGCAGACACTATAGCGGGAGGACAGGAGATGAGCAGTTCTTC	CASRHYSGRTGDEQFF
once	TRBV7-3	TRBD1	TRBJ2-7	TGTGCCAGCAGCCAGTCGGGGACAGGGTTTTCCTACGAGCAGTACTTC	CASSQSGTGFSYEQYF
.	TRBV4-1	.	TRBJ2-2	TGCGCCAGCAGCCAAGTGGGGGGGCGTACCGGGGAGCTGTTTTTT	CASSQVGGRTGELFF
.	TRBV5-1	.	TRBJ2-5	TGCGCCAGCAGCTTGGTTGTCGGACAGATACAAGAGACCCAGTACTTC	CASSLVVGQIQETQYF
.	TRBV11-2	.	TRBJ2-7	TGTGCCAGCAGCTTAGAGCTCGTCCCAGGGTATGAGCAGTACTTC	CASSLELVPGYEQYF
.	TRBV11-1	.	TRBJ2-3	TGTGCCAGCGCATCCGGGACTCTGAGCACAGATACGCAGTATTTT	CASASGTLSTDTQYF
few	TRBV7-2	TRBD2	TRBJ2-1	TGTGCCAGCAGCTTCAAAGCGGGAGCCAAATACAATGAGCAGTTCTTC	CASSFKAGAKYNEQFF
.	TRBV15	.	TRBJ1-4	TGTGCCACCAGCAGAGGCGTAACAGGGGAAAAACTGTTTTTT	CATSRGVTGEKLFF
.	TRBV10-3	TRBD2	TRBJ2-5	TGTGCCATCAGTGAGTCCCCTTCCCAACTAGCGGGATTGGGGGCGACCCAGTACTTC	CAISESPSQLAGLGATQYF
.	TRBV11-2	.	TRBJ1-5	TGTGCCAGCAGCCCAGGGGATCAGCCCCAGCATTTT	CASSPGDQPQHF
once	TRBV4-3	TRBD1	TRBJ1-1	TGCGCCAGCAGCCAAGCCGTAGGTCGAGGGGGCGCCGTCACTGAAGCTTTCTTT	CASSQAVGRGGAVTEAFF
.	TRBV7-3	.	TRBJ2-7	TGTGCCAGCAGCAATAGGGGGGGCGAGCAGTACTTC	CASSNRGGEQYF
.	TRBV6-1	.	TRBJ2-2	TGTGCCAGCAGTGAAAGGGGCAGGTTGGCCACCGGGGAGCTGTTTTTT	CASSERGRLATGELFF
.	TRBV9	TRBD1	TRBJ1-1	TGTGCCAGCAGCGTAGGGGGACAGTCGAACACTGAAGCTTTCTTT	CASSVGGQSNTEAFF
.	TRBV5-1	TRBD2	TRBJ2-5	TGCGCCAGCAGCTTGGTCGGGGGAGGGTACCAAGAGACCCAGTACTTC	CASSLVGGGYQETQYF
.	TRBV19	.	TRBJ2-3	TGTGCCAGTAGTAATGGGGGCCTAGCCGCGGATACGCAGTATTTT	CASSNGGLAADTQYF
.	TRBV7-3	TRBD1	TRBJ2-2	TGTGCCAGCAGCCCTGGACAGGCCACCGGGGAGCTGTTTTTT	CASSPGQATGELFF
.	TRBV29-1	TRBD1	TRBJ1-1	TGCAGCGTTGAAGAAACAGGGGTGCGGGCTTTCTTT	CSVEETGVRAFF
.	TRBV29-1	.	TRBJ2-7	TGCAGCGTTGAAGGAGTCAGGGGAAAATCCTACGAGCAGTACTTC	CSVEGVRGKSYEQYF
.	TRBV14	TRBD1	TRBJ2-3	TGTGCCAGCAGCCCCCGGGACAGGCGAGGAGATACGCAGTATTTT	CASSPRDRRGDTQYF
once	TRBV7-9	.	TRBJ1-1	TGTGCCAGCAGCTGGAATCAGGCGAACACTGAAGCTTTCTTT	CASSWNQANTEAFF
.	TRBV5-1	TRBD2	TRBJ2-1	TGCGCCAGCAGCTTGCGGAGTGTTGGGCTAGCGGGAGCTCTCGAGCAGTTCTTC	CASSLRSVGLAGALEQFF
.	TRBV11-1	.	TRBJ2-7	TGTGCCAGCAGCTTAGGGGGCAGTTCCTACGAGCAGTACTTC	CASSLGGSSYEQYF